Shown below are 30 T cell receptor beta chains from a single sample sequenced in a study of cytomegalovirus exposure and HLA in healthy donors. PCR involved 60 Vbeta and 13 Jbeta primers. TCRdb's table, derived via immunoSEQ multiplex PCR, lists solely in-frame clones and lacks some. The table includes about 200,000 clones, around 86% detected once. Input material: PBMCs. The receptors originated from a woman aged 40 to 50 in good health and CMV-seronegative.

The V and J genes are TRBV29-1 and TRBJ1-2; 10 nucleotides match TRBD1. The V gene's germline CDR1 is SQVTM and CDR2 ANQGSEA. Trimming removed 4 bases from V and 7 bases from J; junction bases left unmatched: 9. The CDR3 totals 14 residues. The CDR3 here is CSVVQDRGDRGYTF. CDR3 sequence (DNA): TGCAGCGTTGTCCAGGACAGGGGGGATCGTGGCTACACCTTC. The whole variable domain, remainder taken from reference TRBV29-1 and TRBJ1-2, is SAVISQKPSRDICQRGTSLTIQCQVDSQVTMMFWYRQQPGQSLTLIATANQGSEATYESGFVIDKFPISRPNLTFSTLTVSNMSPEDSSIYLCSVVQDRGDRGYTFGSGTRLTVV.

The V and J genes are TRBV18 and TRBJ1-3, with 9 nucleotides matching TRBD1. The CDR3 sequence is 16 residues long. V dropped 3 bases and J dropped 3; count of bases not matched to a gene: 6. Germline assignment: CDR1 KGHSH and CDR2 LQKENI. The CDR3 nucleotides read TGTGCCAGCTCACCGCTGGGACAGGGAGATGGAAACACCATATATTTT. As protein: CASSPLGQGDGNTIYF. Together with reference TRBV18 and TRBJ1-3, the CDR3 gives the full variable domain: NAGVMQNPRHLVRRRGQEARLRCSPMKGHSHVYWYRQLPEEGLKFMVYLQKENIIDESGMPKERFSAEFPKEGPSILRIQQVVRGDSAAYFCASSPLGQGDGNTIYFGEGSWLTVV.

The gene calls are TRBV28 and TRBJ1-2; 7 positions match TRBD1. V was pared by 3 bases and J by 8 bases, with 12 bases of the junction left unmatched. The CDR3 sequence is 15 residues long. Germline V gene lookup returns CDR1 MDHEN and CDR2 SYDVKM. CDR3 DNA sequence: TGTGCCAGCAGTTTGCCACAGGGGCACGGTGGAGGCTACACCTTC. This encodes CASSLPQGHGGGYTF.

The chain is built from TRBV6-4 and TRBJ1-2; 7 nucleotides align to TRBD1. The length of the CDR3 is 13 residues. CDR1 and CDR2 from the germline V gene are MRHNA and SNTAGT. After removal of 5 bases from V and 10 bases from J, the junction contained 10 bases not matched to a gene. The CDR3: CASSLTGYNDYTF. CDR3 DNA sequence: TGTGCCAGCAGTTTGACAGGGTATAACGACTACACCTTC.

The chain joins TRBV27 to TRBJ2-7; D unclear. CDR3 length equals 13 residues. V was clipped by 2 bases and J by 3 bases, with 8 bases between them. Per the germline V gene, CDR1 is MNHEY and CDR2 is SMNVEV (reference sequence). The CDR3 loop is CASSLTLSYEQYF. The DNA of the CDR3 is TGTGCCAGCAGTTTAACGCTGAGCTACGAGCAGTACTTC.

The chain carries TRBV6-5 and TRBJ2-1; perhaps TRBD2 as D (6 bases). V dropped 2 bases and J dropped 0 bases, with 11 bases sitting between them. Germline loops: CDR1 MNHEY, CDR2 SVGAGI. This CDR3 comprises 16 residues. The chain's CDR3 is CASSYVGRGSYNEQFF. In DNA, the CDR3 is TGTGCCAGCAGTTACGTCGGGAGAGGCTCCTACAATGAGCAGTTCTTC.

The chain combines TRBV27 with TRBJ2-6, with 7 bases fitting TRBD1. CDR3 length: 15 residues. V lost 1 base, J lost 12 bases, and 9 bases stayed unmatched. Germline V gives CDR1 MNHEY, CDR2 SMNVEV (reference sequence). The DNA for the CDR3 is TGTGCCAGCAGTTTATTGGCTTCGGACAGGACCGTCCTGACTTTC. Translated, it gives CASSLLASDRTVLTF.

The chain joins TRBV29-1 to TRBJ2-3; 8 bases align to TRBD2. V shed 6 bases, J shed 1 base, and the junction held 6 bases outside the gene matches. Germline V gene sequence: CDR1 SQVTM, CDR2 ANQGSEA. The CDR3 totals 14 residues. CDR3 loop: CSVPSGSGTDTQYF. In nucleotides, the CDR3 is TGCAGCGTCCCGAGCGGGAGTGGCACAGATACGCAGTATTTT.

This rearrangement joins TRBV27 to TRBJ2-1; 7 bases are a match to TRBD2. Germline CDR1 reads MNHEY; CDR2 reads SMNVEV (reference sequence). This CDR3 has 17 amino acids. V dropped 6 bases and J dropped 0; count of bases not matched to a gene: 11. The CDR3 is CASRLSPRDYSYNEQFF. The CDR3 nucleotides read TGTGCCAGCAGGCTGTCGCCCCGGGACTACTCCTACAATGAGCAGTTCTTC.

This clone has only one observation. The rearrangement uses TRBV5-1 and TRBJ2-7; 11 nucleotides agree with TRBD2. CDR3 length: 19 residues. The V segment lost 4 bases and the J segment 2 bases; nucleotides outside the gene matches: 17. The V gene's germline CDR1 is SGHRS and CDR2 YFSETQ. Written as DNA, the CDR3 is TGCGCCAGCAGCCCGAGTACTAGCGGGAGCTACCGTGGGGCCTACGAGCAGTACTTC. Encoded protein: CASSPSTSGSYRGAYEQYF. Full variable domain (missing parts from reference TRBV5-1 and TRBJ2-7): KAGVTQTPRYLIKTRGQQVTLSCSPISGHRSVSWYQQTPGQGLQFLFEYFSETQRNKGNFPGRFSGRQFSNSRSEMNVSTLELGDSALYLCASSPSTSGSYRGAYEQYFGPGTRLTVT.

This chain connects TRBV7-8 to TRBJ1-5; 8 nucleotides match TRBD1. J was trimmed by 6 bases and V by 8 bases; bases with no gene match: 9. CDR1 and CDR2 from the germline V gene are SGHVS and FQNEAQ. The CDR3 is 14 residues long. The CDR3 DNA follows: TGTGCCAGCCAGCGTGGACAGGGTGGTCAGCCCCAGCATTTT. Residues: CASQRGQGGQPQHF.

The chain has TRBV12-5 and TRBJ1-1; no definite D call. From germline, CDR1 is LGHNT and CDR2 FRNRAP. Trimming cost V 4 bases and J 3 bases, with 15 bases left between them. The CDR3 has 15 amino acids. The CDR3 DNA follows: TGTGCTAGTGGTTCCTCGGGGTCTTGGGACACTGAAGCTTTCTTT. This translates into CASGSSGSWDTEAFF.

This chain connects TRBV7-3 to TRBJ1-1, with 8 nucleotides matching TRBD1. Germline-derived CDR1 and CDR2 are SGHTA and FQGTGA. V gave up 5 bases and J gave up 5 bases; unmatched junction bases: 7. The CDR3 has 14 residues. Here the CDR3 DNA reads TGTGCCAGCAGCCCTCCACAGGGGGGGACTGAAGCTTTCTTT. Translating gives CASSPPQGGTEAFF.

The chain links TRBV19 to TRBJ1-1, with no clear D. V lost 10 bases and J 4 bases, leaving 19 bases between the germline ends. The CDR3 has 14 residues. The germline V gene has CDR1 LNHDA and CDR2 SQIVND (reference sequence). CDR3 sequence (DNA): TGTGCCACCAGGTTAGAAGTGGGTTCCACTGAAGCTTTCTTT. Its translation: CATRLEVGSTEAFF. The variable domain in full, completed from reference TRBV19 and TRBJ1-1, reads DGGITQSPKYLFRKEGQNVTLSCEQNLNHDAMYWYRQDPGQGLRLIYYSQIVNDFQKGDIAEGYSVSREKKESFPLTVTSAQKNPTAFYLCATRLEVGSTEAFFGQGTRLTVV.

This chain's CDR3 is CASSPQGGLAGAGETQYF. The CDR3 DNA follows: TGTGCCAGCAGCCCCCAGGGAGGACTAGCGGGAGCGGGGGAGACCCAGTACTTC. The V gene is TRBV7-8, the J gene TRBJ2-5; TRBD2 agrees at 13 bases. This CDR3 has 18 residues. In germline, CDR1 is SGHVS, CDR2 FQNEAQ. The V and J ends lost 5 bases and 5 bases, in that order; junction bases with no gene match: 14. Variable domain in full (rest from reference TRBV7-8 and TRBJ2-5): GAGVSQSPRYKVAKRGQDVALRCDPISGHVSLFWYQQALGQGPEFLTYFQNEAQLDKSGLPSDRFFAERPEGSVSTLKIQRTQQEDSAVYLCASSPQGGLAGAGETQYFGPGTRLLVL.

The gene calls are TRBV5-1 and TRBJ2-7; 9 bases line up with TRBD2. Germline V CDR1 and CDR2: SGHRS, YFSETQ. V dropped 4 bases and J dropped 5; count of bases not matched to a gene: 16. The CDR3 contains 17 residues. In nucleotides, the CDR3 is TGCGCCAGCAGCCGTGGCCTTGCGGGAGGGGCCCCCAACGAGCAGTACTTC. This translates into CASSRGLAGGAPNEQYF.

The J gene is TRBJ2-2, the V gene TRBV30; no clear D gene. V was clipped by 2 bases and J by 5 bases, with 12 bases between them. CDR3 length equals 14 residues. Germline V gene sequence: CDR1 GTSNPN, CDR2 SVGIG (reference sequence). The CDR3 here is CAWSRYSSTGELFF. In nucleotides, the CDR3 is TGTGCCTGGAGTCGGTACAGCTCAACCGGGGAGCTGTTTTTT.

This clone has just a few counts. CDR3 bases: TGTGCCAGCAGTGACGCTGGTAGCGGGAGGGACGAGCAGTACTTC. It is translated as CASSDAGSGRDEQYF. The rearrangement uses TRBV6-1 and TRBJ2-7, with 11 bases fitting TRBD2. The CDR3 loop spans 15 amino acids. Germline-derived CDR1 and CDR2 are MNHNS and SASEGT. With 3 bases clipped from V and 5 bases from J, the junction kept 6 bases outside the gene matches.

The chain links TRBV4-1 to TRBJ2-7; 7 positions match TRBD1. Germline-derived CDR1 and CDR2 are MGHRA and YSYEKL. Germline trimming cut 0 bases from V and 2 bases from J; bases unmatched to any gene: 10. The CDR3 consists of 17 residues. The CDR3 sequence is CASSQESGDRATYEQYF. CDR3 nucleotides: TGCGCCAGCAGCCAAGAATCCGGTGACAGGGCTACCTACGAGCAGTACTTC.

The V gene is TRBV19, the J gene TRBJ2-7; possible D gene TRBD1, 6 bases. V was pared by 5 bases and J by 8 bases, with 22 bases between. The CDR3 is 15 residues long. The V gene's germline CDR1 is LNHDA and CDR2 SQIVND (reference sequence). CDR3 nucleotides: TGTGCCAGTAGTGCCTCACAGGGTGGCTATTTTCAGCAGTACTTC. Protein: CASSASQGGYFQQYF.

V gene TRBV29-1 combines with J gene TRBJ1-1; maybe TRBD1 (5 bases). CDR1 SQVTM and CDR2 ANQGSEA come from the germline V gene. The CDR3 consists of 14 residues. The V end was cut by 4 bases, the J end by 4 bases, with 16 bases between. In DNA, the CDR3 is TGCAGCGTTGTTTTGTCCGACAGAAGCACTGAAGCTTTCTTT. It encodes CSVVLSDRSTEAFF.

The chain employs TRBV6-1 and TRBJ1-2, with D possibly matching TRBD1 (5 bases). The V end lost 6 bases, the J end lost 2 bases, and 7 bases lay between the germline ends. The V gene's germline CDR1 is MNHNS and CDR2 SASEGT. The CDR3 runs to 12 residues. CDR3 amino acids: CASREGNYGYTF. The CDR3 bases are TGTGCCAGCAGGGAGGGGAACTATGGCTACACCTTC.

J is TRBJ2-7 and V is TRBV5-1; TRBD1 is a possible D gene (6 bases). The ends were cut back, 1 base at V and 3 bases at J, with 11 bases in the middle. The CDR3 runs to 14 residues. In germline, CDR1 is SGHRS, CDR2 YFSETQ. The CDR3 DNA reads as TGCGCCAGCAGCTTGAATTCAGGGGTCTACGAGCAGTACTTC. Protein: CASSLNSGVYEQYF. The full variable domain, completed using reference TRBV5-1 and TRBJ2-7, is KAGVTQTPRYLIKTRGQQVTLSCSPISGHRSVSWYQQTPGQGLQFLFEYFSETQRNKGNFPGRFSGRQFSNSRSEMNVSTLELGDSALYLCASSLNSGVYEQYFGPGTRLTVT.

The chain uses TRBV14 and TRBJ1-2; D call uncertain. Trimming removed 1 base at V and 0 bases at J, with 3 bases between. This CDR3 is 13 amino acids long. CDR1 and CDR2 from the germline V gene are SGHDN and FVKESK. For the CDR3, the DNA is TGTGCCAGCAGCCAAGGAGCTAACTATGGCTACACCTTC. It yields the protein CASSQGANYGYTF.

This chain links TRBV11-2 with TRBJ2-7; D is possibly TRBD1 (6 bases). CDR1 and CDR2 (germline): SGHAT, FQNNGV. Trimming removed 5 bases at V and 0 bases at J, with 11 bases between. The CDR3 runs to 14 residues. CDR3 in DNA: TGTGCCAGCAGCCAAGGGGGTAACTCCTACGAGCAGTACTTC. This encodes CASSQGGNSYEQYF.

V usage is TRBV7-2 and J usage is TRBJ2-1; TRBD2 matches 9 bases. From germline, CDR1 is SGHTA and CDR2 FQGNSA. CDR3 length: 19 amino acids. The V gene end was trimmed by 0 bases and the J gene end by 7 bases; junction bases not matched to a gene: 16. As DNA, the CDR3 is TGTGCCAGCAGCTTAGCCTTGGCCCTAGCGGGAAAATTCAGGAATGAGCAGTTCTTC. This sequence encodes CASSLALALAGKFRNEQFF.

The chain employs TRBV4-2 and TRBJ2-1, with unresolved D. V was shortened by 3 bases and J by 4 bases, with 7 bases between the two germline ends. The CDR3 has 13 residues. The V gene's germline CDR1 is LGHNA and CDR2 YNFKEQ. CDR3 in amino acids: CASSHTPYNEQFF. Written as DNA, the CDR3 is TGTGCCAGCAGCCACACACCTTACAATGAGCAGTTCTTC.

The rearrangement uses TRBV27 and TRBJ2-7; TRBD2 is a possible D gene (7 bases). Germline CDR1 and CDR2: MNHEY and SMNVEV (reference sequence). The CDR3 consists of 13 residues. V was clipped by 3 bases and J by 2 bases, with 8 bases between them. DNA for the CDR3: TGTGCCAGCAGTTTGGGGGGGCCCTACGAGCAGTACTTC. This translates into CASSLGGPYEQYF.

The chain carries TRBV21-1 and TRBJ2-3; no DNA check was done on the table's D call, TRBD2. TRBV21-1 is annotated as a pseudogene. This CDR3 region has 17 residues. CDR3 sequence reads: CASSKGSPAPSVDTQYF. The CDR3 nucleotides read TGTGCCAGCAGCAAGGGTAGCCCGGCCCCTTCTGTGGATACGCAGTATTTT.

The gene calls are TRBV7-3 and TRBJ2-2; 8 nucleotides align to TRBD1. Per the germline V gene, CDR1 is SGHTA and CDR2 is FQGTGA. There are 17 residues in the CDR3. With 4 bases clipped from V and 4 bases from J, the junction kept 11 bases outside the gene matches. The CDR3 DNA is TGTGCCAGCAGCTCGGCGCTTGGACAGGGTGGCACCGGGGAGCTGTTTTTT. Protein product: CASSSALGQGGTGELFF.